What follows are 30 T cell receptor beta chains derived from one specimen sequenced in a study of OX40 agonist ivuxolimab in advanced cancers. Clones were read by immunoSEQ multiplex PCR, and TCRdb kept only the in-frame ones, dropping some. Of roughly 67,000 clones in the sample, about 92% were seen once. Sequences were derived from CD4+ or CD8+ T cells sorted from blood, sampled in a trial of the OX40 agonist ivuxolimab. Receptor source: an adult with an advanced solid tumor such as melanoma, head and neck, liver or kidney cancer.

The rearrangement uses TRBV9 and TRBJ2-3; a weak D match, TRBD2 (6 bases). With 0 bases removed from V and 5 bases from J, the gap between germline ends came to 16 bases. Looked up from germline, CDR1 is SGDLS and CDR2 is YYNGEE. CDR3 length: 16 residues. CDR3 sequence reads: CASSVEVGRLRDTQYF. CDR3 DNA sequence: TGTGCCAGCAGCGTAGAGGTAGGGAGGTTGAGAGATACGCAGTATTTT.

The CDR3 nucleotides read TGTGCCAGCAGCCCGACAGGGACCGGGGAGCTGTTTTTT. Its translation is CASSPTGTGELFF. The rearrangement links TRBV14 to TRBJ2-2; 7 bases agree with TRBD1. Looked up from germline, CDR1 is SGHDN and CDR2 is FVKESK. The CDR3 spans 13 residues. V was pared by 4 bases and J by 5 bases, with 1 base of the junction left unmatched. The full variable domain, completed using reference TRBV14 and TRBJ2-2, is EAGVTQFPSHSVIEKGQTVTLRCDPISGHDNLYWYRRVMGKEIKFLLHFVKESKQDESGMPNNRFLAERTGGTYSTLKVQPAELEDSGVYFCASSPTGTGELFFGEGSRLTVL.

V is TRBV6-5 and J is TRBJ2-3, with D unclear. The V gene's germline CDR1 is MNHEY and CDR2 SVGAGI. V lost 5 bases, J lost 6 bases, and 12 bases lay in between. The CDR3 is 13 amino acids. CDR3 in amino acids: CASSLWAGDTQYF. The CDR3 bases are TGTGCCAGCAGTCTTTGGGCCGGGGATACGCAGTATTTT.

This sequence joins TRBV9 and TRBJ1-2, with TRBD1 as a possible D gene (6 bases). This CDR3 has 15 residues. Germline V gene lookup returns CDR1 SGDLS and CDR2 YYNGEE. V gave up 4 bases and J gave up 4 bases, with 17 bases separating them. As DNA, the CDR3 is TGTGCCAGCAGCCCTCGCCCCGGACAGTCCTATGGCTACACCTTC. Encoded protein: CASSPRPGQSYGYTF.

J is TRBJ2-7 and V is TRBV19; D not certain. The CDR3 extends over 14 amino acids. Germline values: CDR1 LNHDA, CDR2 SQIVND (reference sequence). The V gene lost 1 base and the J gene lost 1 base, with 8 bases spanning the gap. CDR3 nucleotide sequence: TGTGCCAGTAGTATAGTTGGCAGTTCCTACGAGCAGTACTTC. Its protein product is CASSIVGSSYEQYF.

This clone was recorded a few times. The chain carries TRBV30 and TRBJ1-3, with no clear D. Germline V gene data show CDR1 as GTSNPN and CDR2 as SVGIG (reference sequence). V dropped 4 bases and J dropped 2 bases, with 6 bases sitting between them. This CDR3 contains 12 residues. This CDR3 reads CAWKQPGNTIYF. For the CDR3, the DNA is TGTGCCTGGAAACAGCCTGGAAACACCATATATTTT.

This clone was observed once. The V and J genes are TRBV6-5 and TRBJ1-1; D is uncertain. The V end was cut by 0 bases, the J end by 8 bases, with 13 bases between. The germline gives CDR1 MNHEY, CDR2 SVGAGI. CDR3 length: 14 residues. The CDR3 loop is CASSYSLGETEAFF. Here the CDR3 DNA reads TGTGCCAGCAGTTACTCGCTCGGAGAGACAGAAGCTTTCTTT.

This clone was counted only a few times. The chain carries TRBV27 and TRBJ2-1; maybe TRBD2 (5 bases). V lost 8 bases to trimming and J lost 3 bases, with 17 bases between them. Germline CDR1 reads MNHEY; CDR2 reads SMNVEV (reference sequence). The CDR3 runs 15 residues. The CDR3 DNA sequence: TGTGCCAGCTGTAGCCGGGAAGTGAGCTACAATGAGCAGTTCTTC. The encoded protein is CASCSREVSYNEQFF.

J is TRBJ2-3 and V is TRBV29-1; possibly TRBD1 for D (5 bases). Germline V gene lookup returns CDR1 SQVTM and CDR2 ANQGSEA. V gave up 5 bases and J gave up 1 base, with 19 bases separating them. CDR3 length: 16 residues. The CDR3 nucleotides are TGCAGCGTTTCCGGAACGGGCCTCAGGGGCACAGATACGCAGTATTTT. Its translation is CSVSGTGLRGTDTQYF.

CDR3 nucleotide sequence: TGTGCCAGTAATCGAGGGAATGAAAAACTGTTTTTT. Translating gives CASNRGNEKLFF. The chain uses TRBV19 and TRBJ1-4; D call uncertain. The CDR3 extends over 12 amino acids. V was pared by 7 bases and J by 5 bases, with 8 bases between. Germline CDR1 is LNHDA and CDR2 is SQIVND (reference sequence).

J is TRBJ1-5 and V is TRBV4-3; D remains unclear. Germline CDR1 is LGHNA and CDR2 is YSLEER. The V gene lost 1 base and the J gene lost 5 bases, with 15 bases spanning the gap. The length of the CDR3 is 16 residues. The CDR3 here is CASSQVFDTRYQPQHF. In DNA, the CDR3 is TGCGCCAGCAGCCAAGTTTTTGACACTCGCTATCAGCCCCAGCATTTT.

The V gene is TRBV4-3, the J gene TRBJ1-4; D is unclear. Trimming took 0 bases from V and 6 from J, leaving 11 bases between them. The CDR3 consists of 15 residues. Germline V lookup: CDR1 LGHNA, CDR2 YSLEER. The CDR3 reads CASSQDGQSDEKLFF. The DNA for the CDR3 is TGCGCCAGCAGCCAAGACGGCCAATCAGATGAAAAACTGTTTTTT.

The chain combines TRBV19 with TRBJ2-3; D perhaps matches TRBD2 (6 bases). This CDR3 has 15 residues. CDR1 is LNHDA and CDR2 is SQIVND in the germline V gene (reference sequence). With 5 bases removed from V and 10 bases from J, the gap between germline ends came to 22 bases. The CDR3: CASSLTLSGGVSQYF. CDR3 coding DNA: TGTGCCAGTAGTTTAACACTGAGCGGCGGGGTCTCGCAGTATTTT.

CDR3 in amino acids: CASSPGQTNLYGYTF. As DNA, the CDR3 is TGCGCCAGCAGCCCAGGACAGACGAACCTCTATGGCTACACCTTC. The V gene is TRBV4-1, the J gene TRBJ1-2, with a weak D call TRBD1 (6 bases). The V gene lost 4 bases and the J gene lost 4 bases, with 16 bases spanning the gap. Germline V gives CDR1 MGHRA, CDR2 YSYEKL. The CDR3 totals 15 residues.

V usage is TRBV7-9 and J usage is TRBJ2-7; D gene unclear. The CDR3 loop spans 14 amino acids. Germline assignment: CDR1 SEHNR and CDR2 FQNEAQ (reference sequence). Trimming pared 4 bases from V and 4 bases from J, leaving 14 bases between. As DNA, the CDR3 is TGTGCCAGCAGCTCCTGGCAGGCGAATTACGAGCAGTACTTC. It translates to CASSSWQANYEQYF.

The rearrangement joins TRBV5-1 to TRBJ1-3, with a tentative D call TRBD1 (5 bases). CDR1 is SGHRS and CDR2 is YFSETQ in the germline V gene. The V gene lost 0 bases and the J gene lost 0 bases, with 13 bases spanning the gap. The CDR3 sequence is 17 residues long. The CDR3 DNA reads TGCGCCAGCAGCTTGGGAGACAGAGAAATCTCTGGAAACACCATATATTTT. Encoded protein: CASSLGDREISGNTIYF.

This clone has more than one count but fewer than ten. The chain carries TRBV10-2 and TRBJ1-6; D is possibly TRBD1 (5 bases). Germline CDR1 WSHSY, CDR2 SAAADI. The CDR3 totals 13 residues. Trimming took 8 bases from V and 11 from J, leaving 16 bases between them. CDR3 region: CASDNQGGPPLHF. The CDR3 DNA is TGCGCCAGCGATAACCAGGGAGGGCCACCCCTCCACTTT.

The CDR3, as DNA: TGTGCCAGCAGCCCGAAGACTGAAGCTTTCTTT. Translation gives CASSPKTEAFF. The V and J genes are TRBV7-2 and TRBJ1-1; no reliable D call. Germline V lookup: CDR1 SGHTA, CDR2 FQGNSA. Trimming shortened V by 5 bases and J by 5 bases, and 6 bases separated the two germline ends. The CDR3 has 11 amino acids.

This clone appeared many times. This chain links TRBV19 with TRBJ2-5, with TRBD1 as a possible D gene (6 bases). In germline, CDR1 is LNHDA, CDR2 SQIVND (reference sequence). The CDR3 sequence is 15 residues long. V lost 6 bases and J 1 base, leaving 15 bases between the germline ends. CDR3 sequence reads: CASSDHQGPQETQYF. The DNA of the CDR3 is TGTGCCAGTAGCGATCATCAGGGGCCCCAAGAGACCCAGTACTTC.

The V call is TRBV5-1, the J call TRBJ2-7; D assignment may be TRBD1 or TRBD2 (5 bases each). Germline-derived CDR1 and CDR2 are SGHRS and YFSETQ. The CDR3 extends over 15 amino acids. The V end was cut by 0 bases, the J end by 2 bases, with 12 bases between. Written as DNA, the CDR3 is TGCGCCAGCAGCTTGGCGGGACGGTTGACCTACGAGCAGTACTTC. Its translation: CASSLAGRLTYEQYF.

The chain joins TRBV11-2 to TRBJ2-5, with 13 bases lining up with TRBD2. The CDR3 is 17 amino acids. The germline V gene encodes CDR1 SGHAT and CDR2 FQNNGV. After removal of 0 bases from V and 5 bases from J, the junction contained 6 bases not matched to a gene. The CDR3 loop reads CASSLEGGTSGDETQYF. The CDR3 DNA follows: TGTGCCAGCAGCTTAGAAGGGGGGACTAGCGGGGATGAGACCCAGTACTTC.

The chain recombines TRBV2 with TRBJ2-1, with 9 bases identical to TRBD2. Per germline, CDR1 SNHLY and CDR2 FYNNEI. Germline trimming cut 6 bases from V and 4 bases from J; bases unmatched to any gene: 7. This CDR3 contains 15 residues. CDR3 sequence (DNA): TGTGCCAGCAGGGATCCTAGCGGGGAGTACAATGAGCAGTTCTTC. This codes for CASRDPSGEYNEQFF.

This chain connects TRBV2 to TRBJ1-6, with D uncertain. Germline CDR1 SNHLY, CDR2 FYNNEI. The CDR3 is 16 amino acids. V lost 6 bases, J lost 3 bases, and 15 bases lay in between. The CDR3 is CASRPSPGGYNSPLHF. CDR3 coding DNA: TGTGCCAGCAGACCGTCCCCGGGAGGCTATAATTCACCCCTCCACTTT.

CDR3 in DNA: TGTGCCAGCAGCCCCACGGAGGCCCGCTTCGGGATTCAGTACTTC. It encodes CASSPTEARFGIQYF. The chain recombines TRBV9 with TRBJ2-4; D is perhaps TRBD2 (5 bases). Trimming left V 4 bases short and J 10 bases short, with 21 bases between. The CDR3 has 15 residues. CDR1 and CDR2 from the germline V gene are SGDLS and YYNGEE.

The V gene is TRBV6-5, the J gene TRBJ1-1, with D hard to call. V lost 2 bases to trimming and J lost 3 bases, with 13 bases between them. This CDR3 contains 15 residues. Germline CDR1 and CDR2: MNHEY and SVGAGI. In DNA form, the CDR3 reads TGTGCCAGCAGTTACGGAGGGATGGAGTACACTGAAGCTTTCTTT. It encodes CASSYGGMEYTEAFF.

CDR3 loop: CASNTQRGASYEQYF. The CDR3, as DNA: TGTGCCAGCAACACCCAGCGGGGGGCCTCCTACGAGCAGTACTTC. The chain uses TRBV7-2 and TRBJ2-7, with 9 bases fitting TRBD2. The CDR3 extends over 15 amino acids. The germline V gene has CDR1 SGHTA and CDR2 FQGNSA. V trimming: 7 bases; J trimming: 0 bases; junction bases outside the gene matches: 7.

J is TRBJ2-3 and V is TRBV5-4, with a tentative D call TRBD2 (5 bases). Looked up from germline, CDR1 is SGHNT and CDR2 is YYREEE (reference sequence). V was trimmed by 4 bases and J by 2 bases, leaving 14 bases between them. The CDR3 is made up of 15 amino acids. CDR3 in amino acids: CASSRNSGNTDTQYF. The CDR3 nucleotides read TGTGCCAGCAGCCGAAACTCCGGGAACACAGATACGCAGTATTTT.

V and J are TRBV7-9 and TRBJ2-1; possible D gene TRBD1, 5 bases. V was cut by 3 bases and J by 7 bases, with 13 bases left in between. The germline V gene has CDR1 SEHNR and CDR2 FQNEAQ (reference sequence). This CDR3 has 14 residues. The CDR3 sequence: CASSFLRPGNEQFF. In DNA, the CDR3 is TGTGCCAGCAGCTTCCTAAGGCCAGGGAATGAGCAGTTCTTC.

V usage is TRBV6-6 and J usage is TRBJ1-2; D not certain. With 4 bases removed from V and 3 bases from J, the gap between germline ends came to 12 bases. Germline V gives CDR1 MNHNY, CDR2 SVGAGI (reference sequence). CDR3 size: 14 residues. This CDR3 is CASSSVGLDYGYTF. The CDR3 region has the DNA TGTGCCAGCAGTTCCGTGGGCCTGGACTATGGCTACACCTTC.

The chain employs TRBV6-4 and TRBJ2-3; 9 bases line up with TRBD2. Germline assignment: CDR1 MRHNA and CDR2 SNTAGT. V was clipped by 4 bases and J by 1 base; unmatched bases: 0. The CDR3 covers 14 residues. CDR3 loop: CASSVAGGTDTQYF. DNA for the CDR3: TGTGCCAGCAGTGTAGCGGGGGGCACAGATACGCAGTATTTT.